Listed here are 5 T cell receptor beta chains from one sample, sequenced in a study of long-term antiretroviral therapy in people with HIV. At survey level, the immunoSEQ assay was run in its v3.0 version. Sequencing used immunoSEQ multiplex PCR; TCRdb keeps in-frame clones, though not all of them. The sample consists of approximately 23,000 clones, 86% of them appearing once. Sample: unsorted PBMCs, taken 2.7 years after starting antiretroviral therapy. The receptors here all came from a man aged 35 to 55 with HIV.

The chain recombines TRBV5-6 with TRBJ2-7, with D possibly matching TRBD1 (5 bases). The V end was cut by 2 bases, the J end by 6 bases, with 21 bases between. The CDR3 has 16 amino acids. Germline V lookup: CDR1 SGHDT, CDR2 YYEEEE. CDR3 sequence (DNA): TGTGCCAGCAGCTTTGGCACAGGCCACAAAAATGGCGAGCAGTACTTC. Protein product: CASSFGTGHKNGEQYF.

The CDR3 DNA is TGCGCCAGCAGTCCTAGCGGGAGGAACGAGCAGTACTTC. Translation: CASSPSGRNEQYF. This chain links TRBV10-1 with TRBJ2-7; 11 bases fit TRBD2. From germline, CDR1 is WNHNN and CDR2 SYGVQD (reference sequence). The CDR3 is made up of 13 amino acids. The V gene end was trimmed by 5 bases and the J gene end by 5 bases; junction bases not matched to a gene: 2.

The chain combines TRBV28 with TRBJ1-1; possible D gene TRBD1, 5 bases. V was cut by 2 bases and J by 0 bases, with 7 bases left in between. Germline assignment: CDR1 MDHEN and CDR2 SYDVKM. There are 14 residues in the CDR3. The CDR3 loop reads CASSLGGLNTEAFF. The CDR3 coding sequence is TGTGCCAGCAGTTTAGGGGGACTGAACACTGAAGCTTTCTTT.

The chain employs TRBV13 and TRBJ1-1; 8 bases line up with TRBD1. With V trimmed by 4 bases and J by 0 bases, 7 bases remained unmatched. The CDR3 spans 16 residues. Germline assignment: CDR1 PRHDT and CDR2 FYEKMQ (reference sequence). The CDR3 DNA reads TGTGCCAGCAGCTCCTGGACAGGGCCGTTGAACACTGAAGCTTTCTTT. It translates to CASSSWTGPLNTEAFF.

The rearrangement links TRBV5-6 to TRBJ2-3, with D unclear. Germline CDR1 and CDR2: SGHDT and YYEEEE. This CDR3 is built from 13 residues. V shed 4 bases and J shed 0 bases, with 6 bases lying between them. In DNA form, the CDR3 reads TGTGCCAGCAGCGTAGGAAGCACAGATACGCAGTATTTT. Amino acid sequence: CASSVGSTDTQYF.